Shown below are 9 T cell receptor beta chains from a single sample sequenced in a study of tumor-infiltrating lymphocytes in primary liver carcinoma (dated by TCRdb to about 2017). Total RNA and DNA were co-extracted without cell sorting from roughly 20-30 mg of bulk tissue using the AllPrep DNA/RNA mini kit. TCRdb names Illumina HiSeq 2500 as the instrument used. Using a constant-region primer and ProtoScript II reverse transcriptase, TCRbeta-specific cDNA was reverse-transcribed from approximately 0.5 ug total RNA. The TCRbeta libraries were prepared through three rounds of nested multiplex PCR following a slightly modified ARM-PCR procedure. Each of the first two PCR rounds ran for approximately 10 cycles and used multiplex TRBV1-TRBV30 forward primers together with a Cbeta reverse primer. TCRdb reworked the public reads: Q25 trimming with fastp, MiXCR clone assembly, productive beta chains retained. Each record represents a unique CDR3 protein, reported with the most common genes and DNA among its rows. The table for this sample lists around 80,000 distinct CDR3 sequences; 72% of them were counted only once. The ten top clones hold approximately 19% of the sample.

Sequenced input: liver tumor tissue from sampling region 1. Reading the label with the study, this specimen's cell subset or site is: tumor region T1, superior pole. These receptor sequences come from a man aged 35 to 55 with primary liver carcinoma and hepatitis B virus infection.

This clonotype was found a few times. This chain uses TRBV28 with TRBJ1-5; 9 bases are shared with TRBD1. The DNA end lines up better with TRBJ2-3; the J call may be wrong. The CDR3 has 17 residues. The germline gives CDR1 MDHEN, CDR2 SYDVKM. CDR3 in amino acids: CASSYYRGRSSNQPQYF. CDR3 DNA: TGTGCCAGCAGTTACTACAGGGGGCGCAGTAGCAATCAGCCCCAGTATTTT.

The rearrangement links TRBV29-1 to TRBJ1-1; D is ambiguous. The CDR3 contains 14 residues. The V gene lost 7 bases and the J gene lost 4 bases, with 19 bases spanning the gap. Per the germline V gene, CDR1 is SQVTM and CDR2 is ANQGSEA. CDR3 nucleotides: TGCAGCGCTGAGGATCGACGGTCGAGCACTGAAGCTTTCTTT. This sequence encodes CSAEDRRSSTEAFF.

This clonotype was seen once. The V gene is TRBV7-2, the J gene TRBJ1-6; 9 bases match TRBD1. Looked up from germline, CDR1 is SGHTA and CDR2 is FQGNSA. The CDR3 covers 17 residues. Germline trimming cut 5 bases from V and 7 bases from J; bases unmatched to any gene: 12. The CDR3 spells CTSSPGWGDRANSPLHF. The CDR3 coding sequence is TGTACCAGCAGCCCAGGATGGGGGGACAGGGCAAATTCACCCCTCCACTTT.

A word on this clonotype: The junction differs from germline at one of its ends, possibly a read error. This chain joins TRBV28 and TRBJ2-3, with 7 bases aligning to TRBD2. This CDR3 comprises 15 residues. Germline V gives CDR1 MDHEN, CDR2 SYDVKM. CDR3 sequence: CASSLEAGETDMQYF. In DNA, the CDR3 is TGTGCCAGCAGTCTAGAGGCGGGAGAAACAGATATGCAGTATTTT.

This clonotype has a handful of counts. The chain employs TRBV12-3 or TRBV12-4 and TRBJ2-1; tentatively, D is TRBD1 (6 bases). CDR3 length: 16 residues. Trimming cost V 6 bases and J 4 bases, with 19 bases left between them. The DNA for the CDR3 is TGTGCCAGCAGCCCGACAGGACCTACAGGATACAATGAGCAGTTCTTC. Residues: CASSPTGPTGYNEQFF.

Of note for this clonotype: At one boundary the junction diverges from the germline segment, which might be a read error. This chain uses TRBV28 with TRBJ1-5; D not certain. From germline, CDR1 is MDHEN and CDR2 SYDVKM. CDR3 length: 10 amino acids. CDR3 amino acids: CASNNQAQHF. In nucleotides, the CDR3 is TGTGCCAGCAACAATCAGGCCCAGCATTTT.

This clonotype was found once. A junction end diverges from the germline sequence, so it may reflect a read error. J is TRBJ2-7 and V is TRBV11-2; possible D gene TRBD1, 6 bases. The germline V gene has CDR1 SGHAT and CDR2 FQNNGV. There are 11 residues in the CDR3. The CDR3 DNA is TGTGCCAGCAGCTTGACAGGCGAGCCGTGCTTC. Encoded protein: CASSLTGEPCF.

Notes on this clonotype: A much larger clone lies one base from this, so it may be a read error. This chain links TRBV30 with TRBJ2-7; 8 positions agree with TRBD1. This CDR3 is built from 15 residues. Germline CDR1 and CDR2: GTSNPN and SVGIG (reference sequence). CDR3 region: CARSVPGTGTYEQYF. The CDR3 DNA reads TGTGCCAGGAGTGTACCCGGGACAGGAACCTACGAGCAGTACTTC. The full variable domain, rest sourced from reference TRBV30 and TRBJ2-7, is SQTIHQWPATLVQPVGSPLSLECTVEGTSNPNLYWYRQAAGRGLQLLFYSVGIGQISSEVPQNLSASRPQDRQFILSSKKLLLSDSGFYLCARSVPGTGTYEQYFGPGTRLTVT.

About this clonotype itself: Compared with germline, one end of the junction differs, possibly owing to a read error. The chain employs TRBV29-1 and TRBJ2-1; tentatively, D is TRBD1 (6 bases). This CDR3 has 14 amino acids. Germline V CDR1 and CDR2: SQVTM, ANQGSEA. CDR3 bases: TGCAGCGCTGAAGGCCAGGGGCAGTACAATGAGCAGTTCTTC. This sequence encodes CSAEGQGQYNEQFF.